This T cell receptor beta chain derives from a study of CD8+ T cells in alopecia areata. cDNA serving as the sequencing template came from extracted, reverse transcribed RNA. TCRdb's table, derived via immunoSEQ multiplex PCR, lists solely in-frame clones and lacks some. The table includes 150,000 to 200,000 clones, 50% to 75% detected once. Per germline, CDR1 ENHRY and CDR2 SYGVKD. The CDR3 runs to 14 residues. Germline trimming cut 4 bases from V and 1 base from J; bases unmatched to any gene: 2. As for treatment: oral pan-JAK inhibitor, 5-10 mg twice daily. This clone was seen a single time. This sequence joins TRBV10-3 and TRBJ2-5; 8 positions agree with TRBD2. This specimen was CD4+ T cells sorted from blood, taken at roughly week 55, from a patient treated with tofacitinib. This receptor was taken from a human donor with alopecia areata. CDR3 nucleotide sequence: TGTGCCATCAGTGGGACTAGCAGCCAAGAGACCCAGTACTTC. It is translated as CAISGTSSQETQYF.